This T cell receptor (beta chain) was identified during a study of T cell responses to AZD1222 COVID-19 vaccine. Sequenced by immunoSEQ multiplex PCR; TCRdb stores in-frame clones only, minus some. Among more than 150,000 clones, around 90% were seen once, and the ten largest hold 1.9%. The receptor was isolated from an adult who received the AZD1222 COVID-19 vaccine. The source was peripheral blood, collected 28 days after the second AZD1222 dose.

In DNA form, the CDR3 reads TGTGCCAGCAGCCAAGCGGCCGGGGGCCCCTACGAGCAGTACTTC. This sequence encodes CASSQAAGGPYEQYF. This chain joins TRBV4-2 and TRBJ2-7; D is perhaps TRBD1 or TRBD2 (6 bases each). The CDR3 sequence is 15 residues long. The V gene lost 1 base and the J gene lost 2 bases, with 12 bases spanning the gap. CDR1 and CDR2 from the germline V gene are LGHNA and YNFKEQ.